What follows is one T cell receptor beta chain and its context. The data belong to a study of T cell responses to AZD1222 COVID-19 vaccine. This table comes from immunoSEQ multiplex PCR, and its TCRdb copy is limited to in-frame clones, with some not included. The repertoire consists of approximately 150,000 clones, with roughly nine tenths occurring once and the leading ten covering roughly 1.2%. CDR1 MRHNA and CDR2 SNTAGT come from the germline V gene. The CDR3 extends over 14 amino acids. V lost 5 bases and J 1 base, leaving 11 bases between the germline ends. This clonotype originated in an adult who received the AZD1222 COVID-19 vaccine. Sequences were derived from peripheral blood, sampled 28 days after the second AZD1222 dose. This chain joins TRBV6-4 and TRBJ1-1; unclear D gene. The CDR3 sequence is CASSLPGENTEAFF. The CDR3 nucleotides read TGTGCCAGCAGTCTTCCTGGGGAGAACACTGAAGCTTTCTTT.